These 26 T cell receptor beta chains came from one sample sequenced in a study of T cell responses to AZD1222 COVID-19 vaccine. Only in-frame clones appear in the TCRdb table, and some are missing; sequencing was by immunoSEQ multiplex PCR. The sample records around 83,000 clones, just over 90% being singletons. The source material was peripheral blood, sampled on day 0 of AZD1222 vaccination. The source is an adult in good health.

The CDR3 loop is CASSLDGLVVNIQYF. CDR3 nucleotides: TGTGCCAGCAGTCTAGACGGATTAGTGGTAAACATTCAGTACTTC. This chain joins TRBV6-6 and TRBJ2-4; the D is unclear. Germline CDR1 and CDR2: MNHNY and SVGAGI (reference sequence). Between the trimmed V and J ends, which lost 5 bases and 6 bases, there was a span of 17 bases. This CDR3 region has 15 residues.

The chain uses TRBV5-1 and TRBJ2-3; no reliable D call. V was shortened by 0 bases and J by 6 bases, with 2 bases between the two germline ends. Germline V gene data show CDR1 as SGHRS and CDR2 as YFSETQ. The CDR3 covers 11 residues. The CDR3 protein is CASSLEDTQYF. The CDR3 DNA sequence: TGCGCCAGCAGCTTGGAGGATACGCAGTATTTT.

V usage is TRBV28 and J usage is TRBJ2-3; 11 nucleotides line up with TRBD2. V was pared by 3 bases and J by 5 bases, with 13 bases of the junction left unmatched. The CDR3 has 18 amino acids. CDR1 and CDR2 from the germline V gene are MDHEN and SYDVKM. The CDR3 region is CASSFQIHLAGGEDTQYF. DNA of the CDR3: TGTGCCAGCAGTTTCCAGATCCACCTAGCGGGAGGAGAAGATACGCAGTATTTT.

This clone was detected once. DNA for the CDR3: TGCAGCGTTCGGACAGGGAACTCCTATGGCTACACCTTC. It specifies CSVRTGNSYGYTF. The J gene is TRBJ1-2, the V gene TRBV29-1, with TRBD1 matching over 8 bases. Germline values: CDR1 SQVTM, CDR2 ANQGSEA. CDR3 length equals 13 residues. The V segment lost 5 bases and the J segment 4 bases; nucleotides outside the gene matches: 6.

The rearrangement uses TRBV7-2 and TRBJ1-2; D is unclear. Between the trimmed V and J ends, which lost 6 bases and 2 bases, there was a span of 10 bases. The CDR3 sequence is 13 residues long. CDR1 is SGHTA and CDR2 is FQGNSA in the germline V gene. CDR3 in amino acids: CASSPDKNYGYTF. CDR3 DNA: TGTGCCAGCAGTCCCGACAAGAACTATGGCTACACCTTC.

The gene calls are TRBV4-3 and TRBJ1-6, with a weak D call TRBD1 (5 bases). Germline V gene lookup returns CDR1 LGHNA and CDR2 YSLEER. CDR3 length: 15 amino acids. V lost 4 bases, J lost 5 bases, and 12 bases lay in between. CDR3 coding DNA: TGCGCCAGCAGCCCAGACGGCAGGGATAATTCACCCCTCCACTTT. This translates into CASSPDGRDNSPLHF.

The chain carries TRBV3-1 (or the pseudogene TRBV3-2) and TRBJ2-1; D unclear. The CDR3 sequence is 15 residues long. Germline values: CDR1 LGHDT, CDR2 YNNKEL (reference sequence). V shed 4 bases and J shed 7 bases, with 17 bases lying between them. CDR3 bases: TGTGCCAGCAGCCCCGCCGGTTCTGTCAAGAATGAGCAGTTCTTC. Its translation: CASSPAGSVKNEQFF.

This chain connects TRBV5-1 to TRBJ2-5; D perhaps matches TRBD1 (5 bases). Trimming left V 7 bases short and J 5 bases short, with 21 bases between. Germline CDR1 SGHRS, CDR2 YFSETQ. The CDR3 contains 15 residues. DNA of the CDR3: TGCGCCAGCGGCACTCAGGGTGGCCTGGCGGAGACCCAGTACTTC. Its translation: CASGTQGGLAETQYF. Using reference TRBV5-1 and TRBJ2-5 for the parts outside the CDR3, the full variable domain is KAGVTQTPRYLIKTRGQQVTLSCSPISGHRSVSWYQQTPGQGLQFLFEYFSETQRNKGNFPGRFSGRQFSNSRSEMNVSTLELGDSALYLCASGTQGGLAETQYFGPGTRLLVL.

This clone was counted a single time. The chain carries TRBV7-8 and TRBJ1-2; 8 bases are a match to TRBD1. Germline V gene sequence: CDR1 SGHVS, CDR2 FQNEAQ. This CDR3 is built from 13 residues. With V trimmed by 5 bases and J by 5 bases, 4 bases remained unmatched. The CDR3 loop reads CASSQGADYGYTF. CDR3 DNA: TGTGCCAGCAGCCAGGGGGCTGATTATGGCTACACCTTC. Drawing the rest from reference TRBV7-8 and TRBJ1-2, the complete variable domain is GAGVSQSPRYKVAKRGQDVALRCDPISGHVSLFWYQQALGQGPEFLTYFQNEAQLDKSGLPSDRFFAERPEGSVSTLKIQRTQQEDSAVYLCASSQGADYGYTFGSGTRLTVV.

The CDR3 spells CASSLVGLAATKNIQYF. The DNA of the CDR3 is TGTGCCAGCAGTTTAGTAGGGCTAGCGGCGACCAAAAACATTCAGTACTTC. The V gene is TRBV28, the J gene TRBJ2-4, with TRBD2 matching over 7 bases. Trimming at V came to 2 bases and at J to 2 bases, leaving 9 bases not matched to a gene. The CDR3 has 17 amino acids. Per germline, CDR1 MDHEN and CDR2 SYDVKM.

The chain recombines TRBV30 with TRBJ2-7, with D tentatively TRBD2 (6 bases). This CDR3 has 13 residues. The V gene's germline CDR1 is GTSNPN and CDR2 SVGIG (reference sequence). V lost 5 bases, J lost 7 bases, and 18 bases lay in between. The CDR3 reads CAWGGLFHGEQYF. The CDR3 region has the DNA TGTGCCTGGGGGGGACTGTTTCATGGGGAGCAGTACTTC.

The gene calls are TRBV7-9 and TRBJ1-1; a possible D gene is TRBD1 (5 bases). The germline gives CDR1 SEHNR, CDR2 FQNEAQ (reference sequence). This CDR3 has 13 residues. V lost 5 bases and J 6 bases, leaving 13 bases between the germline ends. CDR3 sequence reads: CASSKERGAEAFF. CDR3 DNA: TGTGCCAGCAGCAAAGAAAGAGGGGCTGAAGCTTTCTTT.

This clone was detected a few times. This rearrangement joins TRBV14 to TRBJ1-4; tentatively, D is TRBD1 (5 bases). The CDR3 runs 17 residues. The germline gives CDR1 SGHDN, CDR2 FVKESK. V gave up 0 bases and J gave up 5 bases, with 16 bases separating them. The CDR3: CASSQDLGGVWNEKLFF. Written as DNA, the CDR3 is TGTGCCAGCAGCCAAGATCTCGGGGGAGTATGGAATGAAAAACTGTTTTTT.

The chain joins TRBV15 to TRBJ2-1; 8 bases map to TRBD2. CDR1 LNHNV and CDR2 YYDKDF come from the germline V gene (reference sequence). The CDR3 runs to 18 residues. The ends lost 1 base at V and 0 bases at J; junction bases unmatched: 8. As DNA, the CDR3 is TGTGCCACCAGCAGAGGGCTAGCGGGTTTACTCTCCTACAATGAGCAGTTCTTC. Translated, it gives CATSRGLAGLLSYNEQFF. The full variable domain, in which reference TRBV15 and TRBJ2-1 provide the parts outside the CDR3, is DAMVIQNPRYQVTQFGKPVTLSCSQTLNHNVMYWYQQKSSQAPKLLFHYYDKDFNNEADTPDNFQSRRPNTSFCFLDIRSPGLGDTAMYLCATSRGLAGLLSYNEQFFGPGTRLTVL.

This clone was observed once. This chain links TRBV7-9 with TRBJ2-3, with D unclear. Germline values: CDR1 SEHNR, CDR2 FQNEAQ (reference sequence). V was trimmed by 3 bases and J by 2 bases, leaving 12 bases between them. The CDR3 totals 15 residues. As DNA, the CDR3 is TGTGCCAGCAGCTTTATCGGCGGAGCCACAGATACGCAGTATTTT. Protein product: CASSFIGGATDTQYF.

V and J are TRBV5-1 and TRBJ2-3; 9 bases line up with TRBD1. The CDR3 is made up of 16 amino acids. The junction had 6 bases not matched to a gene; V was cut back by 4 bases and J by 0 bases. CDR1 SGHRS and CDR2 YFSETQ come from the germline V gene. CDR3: CASSPQGASSTDTQYF. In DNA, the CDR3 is TGCGCCAGCAGCCCACAGGGGGCCTCTAGCACAGATACGCAGTATTTT.

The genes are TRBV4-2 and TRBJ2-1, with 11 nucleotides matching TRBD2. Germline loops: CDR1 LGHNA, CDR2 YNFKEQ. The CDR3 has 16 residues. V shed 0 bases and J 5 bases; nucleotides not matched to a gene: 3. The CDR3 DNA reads TGTGCCAGCAGCCAAGAACTAGCGGGGGCTGACAATGAGCAGTTCTTC. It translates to CASSQELAGADNEQFF.

The CDR3 loop reads CSAEAGEASYEQYF. In DNA, the CDR3 is TGCAGCGCCGAAGCGGGGGAGGCCTCCTACGAGCAGTACTTC. The chain employs TRBV29-1 and TRBJ2-7; TRBD2 aligns across 8 bases. V shed 7 bases and J 0 bases; nucleotides not matched to a gene: 8. Germline-derived CDR1 and CDR2 are SQVTM and ANQGSEA. The length of the CDR3 is 14 residues.

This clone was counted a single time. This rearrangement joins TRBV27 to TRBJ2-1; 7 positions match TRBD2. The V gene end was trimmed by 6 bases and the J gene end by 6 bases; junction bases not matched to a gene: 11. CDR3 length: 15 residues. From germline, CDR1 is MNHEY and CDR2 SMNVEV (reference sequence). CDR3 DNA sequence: TGTGCCAGCAGAGCTAGCGCAGGGAGGGTCAATGAGCAGTTCTTC. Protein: CASRASAGRVNEQFF.

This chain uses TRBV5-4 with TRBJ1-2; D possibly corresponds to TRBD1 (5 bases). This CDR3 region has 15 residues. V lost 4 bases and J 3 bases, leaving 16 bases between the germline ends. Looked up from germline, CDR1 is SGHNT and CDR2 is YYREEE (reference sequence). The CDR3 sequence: CASSPNQGSYYGYTF. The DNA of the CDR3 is TGTGCCAGCAGCCCTAACCAGGGCTCTTACTATGGCTACACCTTC.

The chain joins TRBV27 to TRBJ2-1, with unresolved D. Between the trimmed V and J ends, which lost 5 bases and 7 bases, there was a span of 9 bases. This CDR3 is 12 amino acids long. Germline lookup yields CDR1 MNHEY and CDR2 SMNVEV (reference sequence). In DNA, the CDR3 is TGTGCCAGCAGTCCTCCTAATAATGAGCAGTTCTTC. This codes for CASSPPNNEQFF.

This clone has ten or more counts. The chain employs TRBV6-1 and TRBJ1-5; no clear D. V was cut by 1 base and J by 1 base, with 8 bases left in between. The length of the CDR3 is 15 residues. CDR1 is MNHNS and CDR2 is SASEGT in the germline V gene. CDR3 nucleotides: TGTGCCAGCAGTGAAGACGGCGGGAGCAATCAGCCCCAGCATTTT. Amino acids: CASSEDGGSNQPQHF.

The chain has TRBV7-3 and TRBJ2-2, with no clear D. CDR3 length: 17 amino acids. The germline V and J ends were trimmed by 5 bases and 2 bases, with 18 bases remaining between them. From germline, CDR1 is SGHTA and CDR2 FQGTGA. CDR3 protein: CASSQATPPINTGELFF. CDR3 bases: TGTGCCAGCAGCCAAGCGACTCCCCCCATAAACACCGGGGAGCTGTTTTTT.

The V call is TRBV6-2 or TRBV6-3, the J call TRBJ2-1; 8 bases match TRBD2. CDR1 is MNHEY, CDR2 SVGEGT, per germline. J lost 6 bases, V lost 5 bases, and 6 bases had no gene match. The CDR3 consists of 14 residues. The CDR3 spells CASSNQAGVNEQFF. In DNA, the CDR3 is TGTGCCAGCAGTAACCAAGCGGGAGTCAATGAGCAGTTCTTC.

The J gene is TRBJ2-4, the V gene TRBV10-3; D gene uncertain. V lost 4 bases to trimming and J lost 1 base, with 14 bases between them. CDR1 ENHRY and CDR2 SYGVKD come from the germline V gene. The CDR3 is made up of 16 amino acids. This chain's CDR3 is CAISGDGSLAKNIQYF. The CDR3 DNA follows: TGTGCCATCAGTGGGGATGGCAGTTTGGCCAAAAACATTCAGTACTTC.

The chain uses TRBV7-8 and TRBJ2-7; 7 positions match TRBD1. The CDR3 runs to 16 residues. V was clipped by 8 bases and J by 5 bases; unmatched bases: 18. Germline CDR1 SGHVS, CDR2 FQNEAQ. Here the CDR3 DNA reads TGTGCCAGCCGGGACGACCTCCGACAGGGAAATAACGAGCAGTACTTC. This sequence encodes CASRDDLRQGNNEQYF.